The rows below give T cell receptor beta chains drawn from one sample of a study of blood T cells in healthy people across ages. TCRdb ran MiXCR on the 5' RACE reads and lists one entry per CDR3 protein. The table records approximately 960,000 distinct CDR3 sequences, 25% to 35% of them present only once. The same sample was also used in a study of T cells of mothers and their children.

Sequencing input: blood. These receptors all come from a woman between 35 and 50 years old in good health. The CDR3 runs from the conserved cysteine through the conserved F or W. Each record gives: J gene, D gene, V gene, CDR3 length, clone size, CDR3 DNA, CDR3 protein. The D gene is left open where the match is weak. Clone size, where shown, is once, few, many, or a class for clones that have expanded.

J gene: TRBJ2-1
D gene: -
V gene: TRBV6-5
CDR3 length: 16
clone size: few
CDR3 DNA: TGTGCCAGCAGTTACGGCAGCCAGGTCGCCTACAATGAGCAGTTCTTC
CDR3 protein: CASSYGSQVAYNEQFF

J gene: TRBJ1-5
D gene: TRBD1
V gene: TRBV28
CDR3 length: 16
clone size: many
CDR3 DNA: TGTGCCAGCAGTCCGACAGGGAGAGAGAACAATCAGCCCCAGCATTTT
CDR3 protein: CASSPTGRENNQPQHF

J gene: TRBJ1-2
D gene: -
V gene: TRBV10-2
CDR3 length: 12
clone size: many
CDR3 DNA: TGCGCCAGCAGTGGGGACGGCTATGGCTACACCTTC
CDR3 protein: CASSGDGYGYTF

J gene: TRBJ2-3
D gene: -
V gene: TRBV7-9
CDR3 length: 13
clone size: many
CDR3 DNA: TGCGCCAGCAGCTCCTCCGGGACAGATACGCAGTATTTT
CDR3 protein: CASSSSGTDTQYF

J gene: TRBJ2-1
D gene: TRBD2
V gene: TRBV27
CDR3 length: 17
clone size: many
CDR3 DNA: TGTGCCAGCAGTTTATGGATGACGGGGGGGCCCTTGAATGAGCAGTTCTTC
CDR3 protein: CASSLWMTGGPLNEQFF

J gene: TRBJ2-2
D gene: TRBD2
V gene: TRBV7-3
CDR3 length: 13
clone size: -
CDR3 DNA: TGTGCCAGCAGCCGGGGGGGGGCCGGGGAGCTGTTTTTT
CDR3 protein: CASSRGGAGELFF

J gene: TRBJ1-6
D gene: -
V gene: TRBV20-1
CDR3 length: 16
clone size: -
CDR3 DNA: TGCAGTGCTCGCACCCGATGGGGGGTAAAGAATTCACCCCTCCACTTT
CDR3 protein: CSARTRWGVKNSPLHF

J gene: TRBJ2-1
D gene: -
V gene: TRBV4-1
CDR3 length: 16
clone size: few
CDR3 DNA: TGCGCCAGCAGCCAAGAACGAATTGACAGCTACAATGAGCAGTTCTTC
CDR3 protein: CASSQERIDSYNEQFF

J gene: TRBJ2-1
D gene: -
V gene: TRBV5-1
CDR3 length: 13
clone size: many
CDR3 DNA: TGTGCTAGCAGCTTAGAACGGAACAATGAGCAGTTCTTC
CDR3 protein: CASSLERNNEQFF

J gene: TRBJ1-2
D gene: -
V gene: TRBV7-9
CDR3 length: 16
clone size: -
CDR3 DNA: TGTGCCAGCAGCTTAGCGGACAGCCCCACCGTCTGGGGCTACACCTTC
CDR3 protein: CASSLADSPTVWGYTF

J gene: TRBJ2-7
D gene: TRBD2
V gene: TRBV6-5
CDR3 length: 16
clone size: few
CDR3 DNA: TGTGCCGGCATCAGAGGACTAGCGGGGACGAAATACGAGCAGTACTTC
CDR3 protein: CAGIRGLAGTKYEQYF

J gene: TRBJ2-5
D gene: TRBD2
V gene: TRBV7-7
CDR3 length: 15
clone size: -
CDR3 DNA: TGTGCTAGCAGCCCACAGAGCGGGGGAGGTGAGACCCAGTACTTC
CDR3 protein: CASSPQSGGGETQYF

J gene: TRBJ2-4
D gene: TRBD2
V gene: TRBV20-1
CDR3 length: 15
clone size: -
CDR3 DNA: TGCAGTGCTAGGGCTAGCGGGGGGCTATACAATGAGCAGTACTTC
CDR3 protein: CSARASGGLYNEQYF

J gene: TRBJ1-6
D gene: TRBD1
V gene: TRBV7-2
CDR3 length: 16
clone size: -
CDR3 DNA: TGTGCCAGCAGCCTCGCCCTGGGACAGACAAATTCACCCCTCCACTTT
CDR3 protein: CASSLALGQTNSPLHF

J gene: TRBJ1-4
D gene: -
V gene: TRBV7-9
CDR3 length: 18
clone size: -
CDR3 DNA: TGTGCCAGCAGCCCCCGAGACCAACCGGTAGCAACTAATGAAAAACTGTTTTTT
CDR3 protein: CASSPRDQPVATNEKLFF

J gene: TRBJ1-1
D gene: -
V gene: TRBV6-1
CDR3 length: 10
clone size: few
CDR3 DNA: TGTGCCAGCAGTGCGGGTGAAGCTTTCTTT
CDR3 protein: CASSAGEAFF

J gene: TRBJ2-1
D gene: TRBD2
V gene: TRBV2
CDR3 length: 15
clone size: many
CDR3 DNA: TGTGCCAGCAGCAGACTAGCGGGGGGTGACAATGAGCAGTTCTTC
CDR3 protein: CASSRLAGGDNEQFF

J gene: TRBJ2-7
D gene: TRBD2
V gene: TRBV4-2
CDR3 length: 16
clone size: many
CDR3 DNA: TGTGCCAGCAGCCAAGACTCTAGCGGGAGATCCTACGAGCAGTACTTC
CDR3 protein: CASSQDSSGRSYEQYF

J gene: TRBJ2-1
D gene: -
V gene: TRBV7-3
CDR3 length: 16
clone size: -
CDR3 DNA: TGTGCCAGCAGCTTACAGGCGGGGCGCGCCTACAATGAGCAGTTCTTC
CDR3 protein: CASSLQAGRAYNEQFF

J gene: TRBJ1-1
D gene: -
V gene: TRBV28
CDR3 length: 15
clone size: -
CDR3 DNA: TGTGCCAGCTATCCCCTCGGGGGGCTGGGCACTGAAGCTTTCTTT
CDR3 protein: CASYPLGGLGTEAFF

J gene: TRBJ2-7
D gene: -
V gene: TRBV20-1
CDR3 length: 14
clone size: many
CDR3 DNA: TGCAGTGCTAGAGGGACCGACAGCTCCTACGAGCAGTACTTC
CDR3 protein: CSARGTDSSYEQYF

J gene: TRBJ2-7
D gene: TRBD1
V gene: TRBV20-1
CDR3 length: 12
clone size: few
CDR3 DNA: TGCAGTGCTGGGACAGGGACCTACGGGCAGTACTTC
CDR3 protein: CSAGTGTYGQYF

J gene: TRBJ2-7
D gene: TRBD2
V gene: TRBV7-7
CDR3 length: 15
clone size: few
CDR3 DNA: TGTGCTAGCAGCTTAGGCGGGGGGGCCCATAATGAGCAGTACTTC
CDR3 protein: CASSLGGGAHNEQYF

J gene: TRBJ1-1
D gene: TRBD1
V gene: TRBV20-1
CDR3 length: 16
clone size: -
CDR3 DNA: TGCAGTGCTAGAAGGATTGCGGGACAGGGGGGCACTGAAGCTTTCTTT
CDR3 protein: CSARRIAGQGGTEAFF

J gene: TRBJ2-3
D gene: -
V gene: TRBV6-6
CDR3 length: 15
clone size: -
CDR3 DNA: TGTGCCAGCAGTTCCAGGACTTTGAGCACAGATACGCAGTATTTT
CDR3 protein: CASSSRTLSTDTQYF

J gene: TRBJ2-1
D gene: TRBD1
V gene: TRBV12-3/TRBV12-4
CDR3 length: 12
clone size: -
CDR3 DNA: TGTGCCAGCAGCAAAGACAGGGTAGAGCAGTTCTTC
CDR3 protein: CASSKDRVEQFF

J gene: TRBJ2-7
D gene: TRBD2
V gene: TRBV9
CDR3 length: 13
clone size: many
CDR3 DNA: TGTGCCAGCAGCGTAGGGGGAGGGGACGAGCAGTACTTC
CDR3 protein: CASSVGGGDEQYF

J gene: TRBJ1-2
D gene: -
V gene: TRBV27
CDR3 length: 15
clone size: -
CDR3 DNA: TGTGCCAGCAGTTTCTGGGCAGGGGCCAACTATGGCTACACCTTC
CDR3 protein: CASSFWAGANYGYTF

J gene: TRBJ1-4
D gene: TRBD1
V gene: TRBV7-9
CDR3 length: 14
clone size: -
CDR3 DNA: TGTGCCAGCAGCCCGTGGACAGGGAATGAAAAACTGTTTTTT
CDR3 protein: CASSPWTGNEKLFF

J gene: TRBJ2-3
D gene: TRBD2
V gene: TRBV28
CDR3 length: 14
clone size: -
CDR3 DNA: TGTGTCAGCAGGACTAGCGGGATCACAGATACGCAGTATTTT
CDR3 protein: CVSRTSGITDTQYF

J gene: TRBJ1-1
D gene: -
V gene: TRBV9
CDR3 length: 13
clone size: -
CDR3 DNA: TGTGCCAGCAGCGTTACCAGTGGGACTGAAGCTTTCTTT
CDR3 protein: CASSVTSGTEAFF